This T cell receptor beta chain was found in a study of blood T cells in healthy people across ages. On the study more broadly: For every two T cells, template switching captured about one barcoded beta molecule. Study-level findings and limits: Versus aged donors, long-lived donors had higher diversity and more naive CD4+ cells.

As to this clonotype: Its antigen is undetermined.

A second PCR, run for roughly 7 to 11 cycles, used a sample-barcoded 5' primer plus a J-beta primer mix. The authors tagged each cDNA molecule using a template-switch adaptor with 12 random nucleotides. Using its own MiXCR run on the 5' RACE reads, TCRdb lists one record per CDR3 protein. The sample has about 940,000 distinct CDR3 sequences; roughly 48% are singletons. Roughly 10 milliliters of peripheral blood were drawn from each donor. CDR3 length: 15 residues. The chain recombines TRBV21-1 with TRBJ2-1; TRBD1 reflects the table's D call only, with no check against the DNA. TRBV21-1 is a known pseudogene. The sequencing sample was made of blood. The sequence was obtained from a man aged 30 to 45 in good health. The CDR3 here is CASSKAAGETYEQFF. CDR3 nucleotides: TGTGCCAGCAGCAAAGCAGCCGGGGAGACCTACGAGCAGTTCTTC.